Below are 13 T cell receptor beta chains sequenced from a single sample in a study of Graves' ophthalmopathy and Graves' hyperthyroidism. Amplified material comprised TCR beta CDR3 regions derived from RNA transcripts. The authors performed first-round RT-PCR with HTBI primers and then a second-round multiplex PCR. In TCRdb, the multiplex PCR reads were re-called with MiXCR into one record per CDR3 protein. The profile covers over a million distinct CDR3 sequences, with roughly 35% appearing a single time and approximately 10% taken by the ten largest. Sample: peripheral blood or thyroid tissue (not recorded which). Receptor source: an adult man with Graves' hyperthyroidism.

This clonotype has a count of ten or more. V and J are TRBV12-3 or TRBV12-4 and TRBJ1-2; no clear D gene. CDR3 length: 15 amino acids. Deletions cut 7 bases from V and 1 base from J, with 16 bases between. CDR3 sequence: CASTHRSGSNYGYTF. CDR3 DNA sequence: TGTGCCAGCACCCATAGGTCCGGGAGTAACTATGGCTACACCTTC.

V and J are TRBV7-9 and TRBJ2-2, with TRBD2 matching 11 bases. The CDR3 covers 18 residues. Germline-derived CDR1 and CDR2 are SEHNR and FQNEAQ (reference sequence). Trimming cost V 2 bases and J 7 bases; bases outside gene matches: 12. CDR3 sequence: CASSLPSTSGIGYGELFF. The CDR3 coding sequence is TGTGCCAGCAGCTTACCCTCGACTAGCGGGATCGGGTACGGGGAGCTGTTTTTT. Supplemented by reference TRBV7-9 and TRBJ2-2, the full variable domain reads DTGVSQNPRHKITKRGQNVTFRCDPISEHNRLYWYRQTLGQGPEFLTYFQNEAQLEKSRLLSDRFSAERPKGSFSTLEIQRTEQGDSAMYLCASSLPSTSGIGYGELFFGEGSRLTVL.

The chain employs TRBV25-1 and TRBJ2-5, with D tentatively TRBD1 (6 bases). The V gene lost 5 bases and the J gene lost 3 bases, with 13 bases spanning the gap. This CDR3 comprises 14 residues. Germline V gives CDR1 MGHDK, CDR2 SYGVNS. The CDR3 coding sequence is TGTGCCAGCAGTAACCCTCGGACAGAAGAGACCCAGTACTTC. As protein: CASSNPRTEETQYF. The full variable domain, rest sourced from reference TRBV25-1 and TRBJ2-5, is EADIYQTPRYLVIGTGKKITLECSQTMGHDKMYWYQQDPGMELHLIHYSYGVNSTEKGDLSSESTVSRIRTEHFPLTLESARPSHTSQYLCASSNPRTEETQYFGPGTRLLVL.

J is TRBJ2-7 and V is TRBV19; 13 bases match TRBD2. The CDR3 sequence is 16 residues long. The V gene's germline CDR1 is LNHDA and CDR2 SQIVND (reference sequence). The V gene end was trimmed by 5 bases and the J gene end by 4 bases; junction bases not matched to a gene: 8. The CDR3 reads CASSPLPGLAGYEQYF. CDR3 nucleotides: TGTGCCAGTAGTCCTCTACCGGGACTAGCGGGATACGAGCAGTACTTC.

This clonotype has a handful of counts. V usage is TRBV6-5 and J usage is TRBJ1-4, with D uncertain. V lost 2 bases and J lost 7, with 14 bases in between. The CDR3 sequence is 15 residues long. The germline V gene has CDR1 MNHEY and CDR2 SVGAGI. Here the CDR3 DNA reads TGTGCCAGCAGTTACAGAAGCCTCCGTCTTGAAAAACTGTTTTTT. It translates to CASSYRSLRLEKLFF.

The chain combines TRBV25-1 with TRBJ2-3; 8 nucleotides align to TRBD2. The CDR3 runs 15 residues. Per germline, CDR1 MGHDK and CDR2 SYGVNS. The J segment lost 3 bases and the V segment lost 6 bases, leaving 8 bases of the junction unmatched. The chain's CDR3 is CASRGPGGRTDTQYF. For the CDR3, the DNA is TGTGCCAGCAGGGGTCCGGGGGGGCGGACAGATACGCAGTATTTT.

The chain uses TRBV9 and TRBJ2-2; weak D call: TRBD2 (5 bases). The CDR3 runs 14 residues. Germline V gene sequence: CDR1 SGDLS, CDR2 YYNGEE. The V end was cut by 9 bases, the J end by 7 bases, with 19 bases between. The CDR3, as DNA: TGTGCCACCAGTGATTTGGAGGAAAACGGGGAGCTGTTTTTT. It codes for CATSDLEENGELFF.

This clonotype showed up many times. The chain employs TRBV7-9 and TRBJ2-7, with D unresolved. Germline-derived CDR1 and CDR2 are SEHNR and FQNEAQ (reference sequence). The CDR3 totals 16 residues. Trimming took 5 bases from V and 2 from J, leaving 19 bases between them. The CDR3 DNA reads as TGTGCCAGCAGCCTATCAAGGATTTCGAGCCCCTACGAGCAGTACTTC. Encoded protein: CASSLSRISSPYEQYF.

This clonotype was detected many times. The chain couples TRBV9 to TRBJ1-3, with no clear D. The CDR3 sequence is 14 residues long. Germline-derived CDR1 and CDR2 are SGDLS and YYNGEE. V dropped 0 bases and J dropped 2 bases, with 6 bases sitting between them. CDR3 residues: CASSVERAGNTIYF. The CDR3 DNA sequence: TGTGCCAGCAGCGTAGAAAGGGCTGGAAACACCATATATTTT.

This clonotype was seen at least ten times. V gene TRBV7-3 combines with J gene TRBJ2-7; no firm D call. Germline CDR1 SGHTA, CDR2 FQGTGA. The V end lost 5 bases, the J end lost 6 bases, and 14 bases lay between the germline ends. The CDR3 runs to 13 residues. CDR3 sequence: CASSRYRLSEQYF. CDR3 DNA sequence: TGTGCCAGCAGCCGGTACCGACTTTCCGAGCAGTACTTC. Supplemented by reference TRBV7-3 and TRBJ2-7, the full variable domain reads GAGVSQTPSNKVTEKGKYVELRCDPISGHTALYWYRQSLGQGPEFLIYFQGTGAADDSGLPNDRFFAVRPEGSVSTLKIQRTERGDSAVYLCASSRYRLSEQYFGPGTRLTVT.

A remark on this clonotype: A read error may be the cause here, since a much bigger clone is one base away. The CDR3 DNA reads as TGCGCCAGCAGCTCCTCAGTGGCGGGGATGGGATATGGCTACACCTTC. This encodes CASSSSVAGMGYGYTF. This chain uses TRBV5-1 with TRBJ1-2; no firm D call. CDR1 is SGHRS and CDR2 is YFSETQ in the germline V gene. The CDR3 sequence is 16 residues long. V dropped 3 bases and J dropped 5 bases, with 20 bases sitting between them. The entire variable domain, with the rest obtained from reference TRBV5-1 and TRBJ1-2, is as follows: KAGVTQTPRYLIKTRGQQVTLSCSPISGHRSVSWYQQTPGQGLQFLFEYFSETQRNKGNFPGRFSGRQFSNSRSEMNVSTLELGDSALYLCASSSSVAGMGYGYTFGSGTRLTVV.

J is TRBJ1-5 and V is TRBV9, with a tentative D call TRBD1 (5 bases). The germline V gene encodes CDR1 SGDLS and CDR2 YYNGEE. This CDR3 spans 14 amino acids. V lost 3 bases, J lost 11 bases, and 18 bases lay in between. The CDR3 loop reads CASSGTQGSETQHF. The CDR3 coding sequence is TGTGCCAGCAGCGGGACCCAGGGAAGCGAGACCCAGCATTTT. The full variable domain, in which reference TRBV9 and TRBJ1-5 provide the parts outside the CDR3, is DSGVTQTPKHLITATGQRVTLRCSPRSGDLSVYWYQQSLDQGLQFLIQYYNGEERAKGNILERFSAQQFPDLHSELNLSSLELGDSALYFCASSGTQGSETQHFGDGTRLSIL.

There are many counts of this clonotype. V gene TRBV20-1 combines with J gene TRBJ2-7; a weak D match, TRBD2 (6 bases). Germline V lookup: CDR1 DFQATT, CDR2 SNEGSKA (reference sequence). Trimming left V 0 bases short and J 0 bases short, with 12 bases between. The CDR3 runs 15 residues. CDR3 residues: CSARDQQRASYEQYF. Written as DNA, the CDR3 is TGCAGTGCTAGAGATCAGCAGCGGGCCTCCTACGAGCAGTACTTC.